This entry describes one TCR beta chain. The antigen remains unidentified. The sample is drawn from a study of Graves' ophthalmopathy and Graves' hyperthyroidism. TCR beta CDR3 amplification used RNA transcripts. Second-round multiplex PCR followed a first-round RT-PCR using HTBI primers. TCRdb reanalysed the multiplex PCR reads using MiXCR and keeps one entry per CDR3 protein. There are some 410,000 distinct CDR3 sequences in the sample; approximately 21% occur only once, and roughly 3.2% lies in the top ten. Findings and limits, study-wide: Built on 13 signatures, a model told ophthalmopathy apart from stable hyperthyroidism with over 85% sensitivity and less than 82% specificity.

Germline CDR1 MNHNS, CDR2 SASEGT. Trimming shortened V by 5 bases and J by 1 base, and 14 bases separated the two germline ends. The CDR3 is 15 residues long. Hyperthyroidism counted as stable given no ophthalmopathy within 18 months of follow-up. Input material: peripheral blood. The TCR sequence derives from a woman under 30 with stable Graves' hyperthyroidism. The chain has TRBV6-1 and TRBJ2-5, with D maybe TRBD1 (6 bases). For the CDR3, the DNA is TGTGCCAGCAGTAAACCCCGGGACACCCAAGAGACCCAGTACTTC. The encoded protein is CASSKPRDTQETQYF.